These 30 T cell receptor beta chains were sequenced from one sample in a study of cytotoxic CD8 clonotypes in ibrutinib-treated CLL (dated by TCRdb to the early 2020s). The sample's time point label, decoded: progressive disease on ibrutinib. The library was made by the immunoSEQ multiplex PCR assay. Held by TCRdb, this immuneACCESS table contains in-frame sequences only and omits some clones. Under half of the omission traces to an unresolved V gene where checked; the cause of the rest is unknown. In all, the sample holds 160,000 or so clones, and nearly 90% of those were seen once. The ten largest make up around 3% of the sample. The source material was PBMCs, sampled at disease progression, from a patient treated with ibrutinib. These receptors all stem from a human donor with chronic lymphocytic leukemia.

V usage is TRBV29-1 and J usage is TRBJ2-7; the D gene is possibly TRBD2 (6 bases). The CDR3 runs to 13 residues. Germline CDR1 and CDR2: SQVTM and ANQGSEA. The V end lost 7 bases, the J end lost 1 base, and 14 bases lay between the germline ends. The CDR3 here is CSARGSGSYEQYF. CDR3 sequence (DNA): TGCAGCGCTAGGGGCAGCGGGTCCTACGAGCAGTACTTC.

This chain connects TRBV7-8 to TRBJ2-7, with D possibly being TRBD1 or TRBD2 (7 bases each). This CDR3 region has 13 residues. V was shortened by 6 bases and J by 6 bases, with 15 bases between the two germline ends. CDR1 SGHVS and CDR2 FQNEAQ come from the germline V gene. CDR3 sequence (DNA): TGTGCCAGCAGGCGAGACAGGGAGGGCGAGCAGTACTTC. Protein sequence: CASRRDREGEQYF.

This clone showed up just once. The chain links TRBV7-6 to TRBJ2-7; 11 bases are a match to TRBD2. The CDR3 has 16 residues. Germline CDR1 is SGHVS and CDR2 is FNYEAQ. Unmatched junction bases numbered 6, after V lost 3 bases and J lost 2 bases. CDR3 sequence (DNA): TGTGCCAGCAGCTTTAGCGGGAGGGCCGTTCCCTACGAGCAGTACTTC. The encoded protein is CASSFSGRAVPYEQYF.

This chain links TRBV7-9 with TRBJ2-2, with 9 bases fitting TRBD2. The CDR3 is 14 residues long. The V and J ends lost 5 bases and 4 bases, in that order; junction bases with no gene match: 2. Per the germline V gene, CDR1 is SEHNR and CDR2 is FQNEAQ (reference sequence). The CDR3 coding sequence is TGTGCCAGCAGCCAACTAGCGGGCACCGGGGAGCTGTTTTTT. As protein: CASSQLAGTGELFF.

The CDR3, as DNA: TGTGCCAGCAGTGAATTTCGGACTAGCGCAAGAAAGTACAATGAGCAGTTCTTC. Translating gives CASSEFRTSARKYNEQFF. The rearrangement uses TRBV25-1 and TRBJ2-1; TRBD2 aligns across 9 bases. J was trimmed by 4 bases and V by 1 base; bases with no gene match: 11. Germline V gene data show CDR1 as MGHDK and CDR2 as SYGVNS. CDR3 length equals 18 residues.

J is TRBJ2-3 and V is TRBV5-1; the D is unclear. Per germline, CDR1 SGHRS and CDR2 YFSETQ. This CDR3 has 17 amino acids. V shed 0 bases and J shed 0 bases, with 14 bases lying between them. The CDR3: CASSLVGQPSSTDTQYF. Written as DNA, the CDR3 is TGCGCCAGCAGCTTGGTAGGGCAGCCCTCAAGCACAGATACGCAGTATTTT.

This chain connects TRBV4-2 to TRBJ1-2; tentatively, D is TRBD1 (5 bases). Germline loops: CDR1 LGHNA, CDR2 YNFKEQ. The V gene lost 0 bases and the J gene lost 2 bases, with 13 bases spanning the gap. This CDR3 has 16 residues. For the CDR3, the DNA is TGTGCCAGCAGCCAAGATACTCAGGGCCGCAACTATGGCTACACCTTC. Encoded protein: CASSQDTQGRNYGYTF.

This chain joins TRBV7-9 and TRBJ1-2, with 11 bases that match TRBD1. V shed 5 bases and J 7 bases; nucleotides not matched to a gene: 9. The germline V gene encodes CDR1 SEHNR and CDR2 FQNEAQ (reference sequence). This CDR3 is 15 amino acids long. Here the CDR3 DNA reads TGTGCCAGCAGCCCACGGACAGGGGGCGCCGGTGGCTACACCTTC. This codes for CASSPRTGGAGGYTF.

J is TRBJ2-2 and V is TRBV5-1; 8 positions agree with TRBD2. V shed 7 bases, J shed 3 bases, and the junction held 2 bases outside the gene matches. CDR1 is SGHRS, CDR2 YFSETQ, per germline. This CDR3 is built from 13 residues. The CDR3, as DNA: TGCGCCAGCCGGCGGGAGGACACCGGGGAGCTGTTTTTT. This translates into CASRREDTGELFF.

The V gene is TRBV19, the J gene TRBJ1-1, with 8 positions matching TRBD1. The length of the CDR3 is 15 residues. Germline CDR1 reads LNHDA; CDR2 reads SQIVND (reference sequence). J was trimmed by 3 bases and V by 3 bases; bases with no gene match: 6. The CDR3 here is CASSIVQGGDTEAFF. CDR3 DNA: TGTGCCAGTAGTATCGTACAGGGGGGGGACACTGAAGCTTTCTTT.

The V and J genes are TRBV29-1 and TRBJ1-2; no clear D. The CDR3 consists of 13 residues. Germline V gene data show CDR1 as SQVTM and CDR2 as ANQGSEA. V lost 4 bases, J lost 5 bases, and 14 bases lay in between. For the CDR3, the DNA is TGCAGCGTTGGCCAACAAAGTACTTATGGCTACACCTTC. Protein product: CSVGQQSTYGYTF.

V and J are TRBV19 and TRBJ2-7; 8 bases fit TRBD2. The germline V gene encodes CDR1 LNHDA and CDR2 SQIVND (reference sequence). CDR3 size: 14 residues. CDR3 residues: CASRATSASYEQYF. The CDR3 bases are TGTGCGTCCAGGGCGACTAGCGCCTCCTACGAGCAGTACTTC.

This clone has only one observation. CDR3 nucleotide sequence: TGTGCCAGCAGCTTACGGACAGGGCAAAAAAACATTCAGTACTTC. Its translation is CASSLRTGQKNIQYF. The chain combines TRBV11-3 with TRBJ2-4; 8 nucleotides agree with TRBD1. Losses at the gene ends were 2 bases for V and 4 bases for J; bases not matched to a gene: 4. CDR1 is SGHNT, CDR2 YENEEA, per germline. This CDR3 has 15 residues. Filled out from reference TRBV11-3 and TRBJ2-4, the complete variable domain reads EAGVVQSPRYKIIEKKQPVAFWCNPISGHNTLYWYLQNLGQGPELLIRYENEEAVDDSQLPKDRFSAERLKGVDSTLKIQPAELGDSAVYLCASSLRTGQKNIQYFGAGTRLSVL.

The V gene is TRBV5-1, the J gene TRBJ1-4; 11 nucleotides align to TRBD1. J lost 8 bases, V lost 3 bases, and 12 bases had no gene match. The germline gives CDR1 SGHRS, CDR2 YFSETQ. CDR3 length: 17 residues. The CDR3 sequence is CASSYGQGAIFDEKLFF. The CDR3 bases are TGCGCCAGCAGCTATGGACAGGGGGCCATCTTCGACGAAAAACTGTTTTTT.

The V gene is TRBV28, the J gene TRBJ2-1; tentatively, D is TRBD2 (5 bases). The CDR3 sequence is 13 residues long. With 7 bases removed from V and 4 bases from J, the gap between germline ends came to 11 bases. Germline V gene data show CDR1 as MDHEN and CDR2 as SYDVKM. The CDR3 bases are TGTGCCAGCACCAAACGCGGGTACAATGAGCAGTTCTTC. Amino acids: CASTKRGYNEQFF.

The chain uses TRBV7-9 and TRBJ2-1; D might be TRBD2 (5 bases). The CDR3 is made up of 16 amino acids. Germline CDR1 and CDR2: SEHNR and FQNEAQ (reference sequence). Trimming took off 5 bases at V and 3 bases at J, with 17 bases between the two ends. The DNA for the CDR3 is TGTGCCAGCAGCCAAACCAAGAGCGGATTCTACAATGAGCAGTTCTTC. It specifies CASSQTKSGFYNEQFF.

J is TRBJ1-2 and V is TRBV28; D is undetermined. Germline V CDR1 and CDR2: MDHEN, SYDVKM. This CDR3 has 13 residues. Trimming removed 3 bases at V and 3 bases at J, with 8 bases between. The CDR3 loop is CASSFTRYYGYTF. The CDR3 coding sequence is TGTGCCAGCAGTTTTACCAGGTACTATGGCTACACCTTC.

The rearrangement joins TRBV12-5 to TRBJ2-1; 10 nucleotides match TRBD1. The ends lost 3 bases at V and 0 bases at J; junction bases unmatched: 14. The germline CDR1 and CDR2 sequences are LGHNT and FRNRAP. The CDR3 length is 20 residues. The CDR3 spells CASGFSGQGPSRDSYNEQFF. CDR3 coding DNA: TGTGCTAGTGGTTTCTCGGGACAGGGGCCTAGCAGAGACTCCTACAATGAGCAGTTCTTC. The whole variable domain, remainder taken from reference TRBV12-5 and TRBJ2-1, is DARVTQTPRHKVTEMGQEVTMRCQPILGHNTVFWYRQTMMQGLELLAYFRNRAPLDDSGMPKDRFSAEMPDATLATLKIQPSEPRDSAVYFCASGFSGQGPSRDSYNEQFFGPGTRLTVL.

The rearrangement joins TRBV6-5 to TRBJ1-1, with D hard to call. The germline V gene encodes CDR1 MNHEY and CDR2 SVGAGI. V was trimmed by 0 bases and J by 0 bases, leaving 11 bases between them. The CDR3 is 16 residues long. CDR3: CASSYSTGRLNTEAFF. CDR3 nucleotide sequence: TGTGCCAGCAGTTACTCGACCGGGCGGTTGAACACTGAAGCTTTCTTT.

The rearrangement joins TRBV11-1 to TRBJ2-7; D uncertain. This CDR3 has 12 residues. Trimming pared 3 bases from V and 3 bases from J, leaving 6 bases between. Looked up from germline, CDR1 is SGHAT and CDR2 is FQDESV (reference sequence). The CDR3 DNA is TGTGCCAGCAGCTTCTTGGGCTACGAGCAGTACTTC. This translates into CASSFLGYEQYF.

The chain has TRBV27 and TRBJ2-1; 9 bases match TRBD1. Germline assignment: CDR1 MNHEY and CDR2 SMNVEV (reference sequence). The CDR3 extends over 14 amino acids. The junction had 7 bases not matched to a gene; V was cut back by 5 bases and J by 8 bases. CDR3 in DNA: TGTGCCAGCAGTCCAGTAGACAGGGGGTATGAGCAGTTCTTC. Protein sequence: CASSPVDRGYEQFF.

The chain combines TRBV28 with TRBJ2-5; D not certain. This CDR3 is 12 amino acids long. In germline, CDR1 is MDHEN, CDR2 SYDVKM. In DNA form, the CDR3 reads TGTGCGTCAGGCGGACCACAAGAGACCCAGTACTTC. Amino acids: CASGGPQETQYF.

The chain employs TRBV5-1 and TRBJ2-3, with D perhaps TRBD2 (5 bases). Germline-derived CDR1 and CDR2 are SGHRS and YFSETQ. This CDR3 region has 15 residues. V was shortened by 0 bases and J by 2 bases, with 10 bases between the two germline ends. This CDR3 is CASSLVQAVTDTQYF. Written as DNA, the CDR3 is TGCGCCAGCAGCTTGGTGCAAGCGGTCACAGATACGCAGTATTTT.

The J gene is TRBJ2-7, the V gene TRBV18; TRBD2 matches 12 bases. This CDR3 is built from 21 residues. J lost 4 bases, V lost 2 bases, and 21 bases had no gene match. Germline CDR1 reads KGHSH; CDR2 reads LQKENI. The CDR3 coding sequence is TGTGCCAGCTCACCAACGGTCTCGACCGGACTAGCGGGGAGAATCGGGTACGAGCAGTACTTC. This codes for CASSPTVSTGLAGRIGYEQYF.

The V call is TRBV6-6, the J call TRBJ1-2; D is unclear. This CDR3 is built from 13 residues. The V end was cut by 1 base, the J end by 1 base, with 4 bases between. The V gene's germline CDR1 is MNHNY and CDR2 SVGAGI (reference sequence). Here the CDR3 DNA reads TGTGCCAGCAGTTACTTGGTTAACTATGGCTACACCTTC. Amino acids: CASSYLVNYGYTF.

This chain connects TRBV11-2 to TRBJ2-5, with 11 bases aligning to TRBD2. V trimming: 5 bases; J trimming: 5 bases; junction bases outside the gene matches: 10. The length of the CDR3 is 16 residues. The V gene's germline CDR1 is SGHAT and CDR2 FQNNGV. CDR3 sequence reads: CASSQTSGAVGETQYF. The CDR3 DNA is TGTGCCAGCAGCCAGACTAGCGGGGCCGTCGGTGAGACCCAGTACTTC.

The rearrangement uses TRBV18 and TRBJ2-3, with D uncertain. Germline lookup yields CDR1 KGHSH and CDR2 LQKENI. The length of the CDR3 is 13 residues. V was cut by 4 bases and J by 2 bases, with 7 bases left in between. The CDR3 bases are TGTGCCAGCTCACAGATCCACACAGATACGCAGTATTTT. It specifies CASSQIHTDTQYF.

This clone was found a few times. V usage is TRBV4-2 and J usage is TRBJ2-7; D is ambiguous. V was cut by 7 bases and J by 0 bases, with 13 bases left in between. The CDR3 spans 14 residues. Germline V lookup: CDR1 LGHNA, CDR2 YNFKEQ. The CDR3 region has the DNA TGTGCCAGCACCTCAACGGGCACCTCCTACGAGCAGTACTTC. This encodes CASTSTGTSYEQYF.

The CDR3 nucleotides are TGTGCCAGCACCCTTATTCCTAGCACAGGGAGTACGCAGTATTTT. It codes for CASTLIPSTGSTQYF. The chain joins TRBV5-5 to TRBJ2-3; possibly TRBD1 for D (6 bases). This CDR3 is 15 amino acids long. V lost 6 bases and J 8 bases, leaving 22 bases between the germline ends. The germline gives CDR1 SGHKS, CDR2 YYEKEE (reference sequence).

This rearrangement joins TRBV11-2 to TRBJ2-5; 14 bases match TRBD2. Trimming removed 1 base from V and 4 bases from J; junction bases left unmatched: 5. Germline V CDR1 and CDR2: SGHAT, FQNNGV. The CDR3 contains 17 residues. In nucleotides, the CDR3 is TGTGCCAGCAGCTTAGGGGGACTAGCGGGAGTTAGAGAGACCCAGTACTTC. Amino acid sequence: CASSLGGLAGVRETQYF.